This TCR beta chain was sequenced during a study of blood T cell repertoires in COVID-19. This CDR3 has 14 amino acids. The germline V gene has CDR1 SGHNT and CDR2 YYREEE (reference sequence). The ends lost 4 bases at V and 7 bases at J; junction bases unmatched: 4. TCRdb keeps only in-frame clones here, not all; method: immunoSEQ multiplex PCR. The sample lists tens of thousands of clones, approximately 89% occurring once. The sequence came from a man aged 50-60 years with acute or convalescent COVID-19. Material: peripheral blood. This chain uses TRBV5-4 with TRBJ1-6, with 8 bases lining up with TRBD1. CDR3 loop: CASSVTGVNSPLHF. DNA for the CDR3: TGTGCCAGCAGCGTGACAGGGGTCAATTCACCCCTCCACTTT.